These 5 T cell receptor beta chains originate from one sample sequenced in a study of monozygotic twins with inflammatory bowel disease. After re-calling the 5' RACE reads, TCRdb lists one entry per CDR3 protein, DNA absent. Recorded for this sample: a few hundred thousand distinct CDR3 sequences. Sequencing used blood. These receptors were taken from a human donor with ulcerative colitis or Crohn's disease, or a healthy co-twin of an affected twin (not recorded which).

The genes are TRBV11-2 and TRBJ2-1. The CDR3 loop spans 13 amino acids. Germline CDR1 SGHAT, CDR2 FQNNGV. CDR3 sequence reads: CASSDGVSNEQFF.

This rearrangement joins TRBV9 to TRBJ2-1; the TCRdb call, TRBD2, lacks DNA for checking. The germline gives CDR1 SGDLS, CDR2 YYNGEE. The CDR3 is made up of 13 amino acids. The CDR3: CASRRGGYNEQFF.

The chain carries TRBV5-6 and TRBJ1-1. The CDR3 covers 14 residues. Germline V CDR1 and CDR2: SGHDT, YYEEEE. CDR3 loop: CASSLGLLNTEAFF.

The chain is built from TRBV7-9 and TRBJ1-1. Germline-derived CDR1 and CDR2 are SEHNR and FQNEAQ (reference sequence). This CDR3 has 11 residues. The CDR3 loop reads CASSAGYGAFF. The variable domain in full, completed from reference TRBV7-9 and TRBJ1-1, reads DTGVSQNPRHKITKRGQNVTFRCDPISEHNRLYWYRQTLGQGPEFLTYFQNEAQLEKSRLLSDRFSAERPKGSFSTLEIQRTEQGDSAMYLCASSAGYGAFFGQGTRLTVV.

The rearrangement uses TRBV5-8 and TRBJ2-5; with no DNA, the TCRdb D assignment of TRBD2 cannot be verified. The CDR3 runs 14 residues. CDR1 SGHTS and CDR2 YDEGEE come from the germline V gene. This CDR3 reads CASSHRARQETQYF. The full variable domain, completed using reference TRBV5-8 and TRBJ2-5, is EAGVTQSPTHLIKTRGQQATLRCSPISGHTSVYWYQQALGLGLQFLLWYDEGEERNRGNFPPRFSGRQFPNYSSELNVNALELEDSALYLCASSHRARQETQYFGPGTRLLVL.